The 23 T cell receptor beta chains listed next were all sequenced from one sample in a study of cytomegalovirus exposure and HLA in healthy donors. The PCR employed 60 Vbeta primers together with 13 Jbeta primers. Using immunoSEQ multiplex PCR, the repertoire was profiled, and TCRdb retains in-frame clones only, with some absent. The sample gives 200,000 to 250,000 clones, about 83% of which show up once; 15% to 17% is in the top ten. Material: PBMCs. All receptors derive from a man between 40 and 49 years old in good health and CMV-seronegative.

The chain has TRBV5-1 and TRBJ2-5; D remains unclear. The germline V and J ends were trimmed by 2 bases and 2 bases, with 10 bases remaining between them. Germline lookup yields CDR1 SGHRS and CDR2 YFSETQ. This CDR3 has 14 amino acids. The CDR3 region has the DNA TGCGCCAGCAGCTTACAAGGAGTACAAGAGACCCAGTACTTC. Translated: CASSLQGVQETQYF.

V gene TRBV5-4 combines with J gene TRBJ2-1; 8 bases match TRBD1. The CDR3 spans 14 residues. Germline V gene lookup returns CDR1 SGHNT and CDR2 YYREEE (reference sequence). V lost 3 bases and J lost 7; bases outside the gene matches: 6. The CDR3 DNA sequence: TGTGCCAGCAGCTCCCGGGACAGGAATAATGAGCAGTTCTTC. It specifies CASSSRDRNNEQFF.

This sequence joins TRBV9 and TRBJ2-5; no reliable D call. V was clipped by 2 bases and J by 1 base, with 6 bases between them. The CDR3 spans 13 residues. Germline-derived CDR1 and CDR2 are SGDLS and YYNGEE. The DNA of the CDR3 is TGTGCCAGCAGCGTCCGGTTCCAAGAGACCCAGTACTTC. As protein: CASSVRFQETQYF. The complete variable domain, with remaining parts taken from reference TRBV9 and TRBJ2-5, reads DSGVTQTPKHLITATGQRVTLRCSPRSGDLSVYWYQQSLDQGLQFLIQYYNGEERAKGNILERFSAQQFPDLHSELNLSSLELGDSALYFCASSVRFQETQYFGPGTRLLVL.

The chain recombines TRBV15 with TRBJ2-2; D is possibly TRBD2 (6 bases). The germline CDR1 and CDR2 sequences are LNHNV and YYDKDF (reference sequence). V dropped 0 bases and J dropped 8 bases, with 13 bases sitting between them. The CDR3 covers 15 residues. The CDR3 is CATSRDSLGTGELFF. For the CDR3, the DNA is TGTGCCACCAGCAGAGATTCACTAGGGACTGGGGAGCTGTTTTTT.

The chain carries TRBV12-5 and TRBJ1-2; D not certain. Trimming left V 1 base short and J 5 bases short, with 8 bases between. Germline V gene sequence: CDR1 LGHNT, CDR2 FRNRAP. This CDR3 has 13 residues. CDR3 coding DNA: TGTGCTAGTGGTTTGGGCGCAAAATATGGCTACACCTTC. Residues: CASGLGAKYGYTF.

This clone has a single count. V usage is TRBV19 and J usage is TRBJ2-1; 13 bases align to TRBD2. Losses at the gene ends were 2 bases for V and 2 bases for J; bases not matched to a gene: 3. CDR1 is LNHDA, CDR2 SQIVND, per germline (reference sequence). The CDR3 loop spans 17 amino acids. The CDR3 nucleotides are TGTGCCAGTAGTATAACTAGCGGGAGGGCAGCCTACAATGAGCAGTTCTTC. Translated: CASSITSGRAAYNEQFF.

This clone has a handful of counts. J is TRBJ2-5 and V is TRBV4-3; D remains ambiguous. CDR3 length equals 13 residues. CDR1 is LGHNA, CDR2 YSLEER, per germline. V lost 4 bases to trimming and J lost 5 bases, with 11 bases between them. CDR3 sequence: CASSPEEWETQYF. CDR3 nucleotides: TGCGCCAGCAGCCCCGAGGAGTGGGAGACCCAGTACTTC.

CDR3 protein: CASSALQGANEKLFF. The CDR3 nucleotides read TGTGCCAGCAGCGCCTTACAGGGGGCAAATGAAAAACTGTTTTTT. The rearrangement joins TRBV5-4 to TRBJ1-4; the match to TRBD1 covers 9 bases. Germline values: CDR1 SGHNT, CDR2 YYREEE (reference sequence). The junction had 6 bases not matched to a gene; V was cut back by 4 bases and J by 5 bases. The CDR3 extends over 15 amino acids.

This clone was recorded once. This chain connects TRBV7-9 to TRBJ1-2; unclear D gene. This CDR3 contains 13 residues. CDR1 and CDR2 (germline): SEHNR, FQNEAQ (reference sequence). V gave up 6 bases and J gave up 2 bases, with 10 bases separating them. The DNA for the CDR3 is TGTGCCAGCAGACATAGGAGCAACTATGGCTACACCTTC. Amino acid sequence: CASRHRSNYGYTF.

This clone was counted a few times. The CDR3 sequence is CASRGDRGLTGELFF. The CDR3 nucleotides read TGTGCCAGCAGAGGGGACAGGGGGCTCACCGGGGAGCTGTTTTTT. This chain connects TRBV6-1 to TRBJ2-2, with 12 bases lining up with TRBD1. CDR1 is MNHNS, CDR2 SASEGT, per germline. Unmatched junction bases numbered 3, after V lost 6 bases and J lost 4 bases. The CDR3 runs to 15 residues.

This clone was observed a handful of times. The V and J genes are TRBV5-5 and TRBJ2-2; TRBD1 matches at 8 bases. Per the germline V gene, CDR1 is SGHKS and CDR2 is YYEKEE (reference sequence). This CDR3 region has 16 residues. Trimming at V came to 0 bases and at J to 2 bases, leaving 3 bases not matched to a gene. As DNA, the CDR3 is TGTGCCAGCAGCTTGGAAGGACAGGGAAACACCGGGGAGCTGTTTTTT. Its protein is CASSLEGQGNTGELFF.

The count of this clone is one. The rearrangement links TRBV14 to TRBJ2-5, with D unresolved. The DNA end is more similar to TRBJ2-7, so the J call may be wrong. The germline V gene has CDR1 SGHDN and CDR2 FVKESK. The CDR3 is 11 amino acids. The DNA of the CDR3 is TGTGCCAGCAGCCCCCGCCCCGAGCAGTACTTC. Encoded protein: CASSPRPEQYF.

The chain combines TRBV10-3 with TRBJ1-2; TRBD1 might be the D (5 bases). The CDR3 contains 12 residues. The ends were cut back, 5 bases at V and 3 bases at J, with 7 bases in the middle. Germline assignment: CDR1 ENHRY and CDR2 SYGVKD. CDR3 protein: CAISRGDYGYTF. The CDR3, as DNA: TGTGCCATCAGTCGGGGGGACTATGGCTACACCTTC.

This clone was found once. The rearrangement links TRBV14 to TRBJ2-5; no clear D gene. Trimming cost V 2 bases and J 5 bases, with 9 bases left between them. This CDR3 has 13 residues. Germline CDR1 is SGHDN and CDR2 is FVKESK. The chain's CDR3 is CASSQRVLETQYF. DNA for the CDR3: TGTGCCAGCAGCCAAAGAGTCTTGGAGACCCAGTACTTC.

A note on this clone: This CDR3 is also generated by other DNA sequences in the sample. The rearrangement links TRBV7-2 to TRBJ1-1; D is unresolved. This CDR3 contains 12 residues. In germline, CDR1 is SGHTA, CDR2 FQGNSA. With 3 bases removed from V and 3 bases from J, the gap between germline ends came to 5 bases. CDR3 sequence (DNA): TGTGCCAGCAGCTTGCGGGACACTGAAGCTTTCTTT. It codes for CASSLRDTEAFF. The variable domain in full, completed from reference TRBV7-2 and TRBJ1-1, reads GAGVSQSPSNKVTEKGKDVELRCDPISGHTALYWYRQSLGQGLEFLIYFQGNSAPDKSGLPSDRFSAERTGGSVSTLTIQRTQQEDSAVYLCASSLRDTEAFFGQGTRLTVV.

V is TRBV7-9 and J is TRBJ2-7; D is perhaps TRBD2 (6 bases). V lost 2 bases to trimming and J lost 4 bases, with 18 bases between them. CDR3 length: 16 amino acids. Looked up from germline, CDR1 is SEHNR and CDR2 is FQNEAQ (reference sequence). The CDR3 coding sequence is TGTGCCAGCAGCTTATCCCCCACGGGAGACCCATACGAGCAGTACTTC. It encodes CASSLSPTGDPYEQYF.

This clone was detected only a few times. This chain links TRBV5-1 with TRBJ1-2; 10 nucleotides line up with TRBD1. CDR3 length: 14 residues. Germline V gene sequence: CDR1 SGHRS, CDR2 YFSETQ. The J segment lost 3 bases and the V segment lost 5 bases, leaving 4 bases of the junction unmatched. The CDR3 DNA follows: TGCGCCAGCAGTGACAGGGGGCTAGACTATGGCTACACCTTC. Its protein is CASSDRGLDYGYTF. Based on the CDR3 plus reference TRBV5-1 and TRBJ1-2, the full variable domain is KAGVTQTPRYLIKTRGQQVTLSCSPISGHRSVSWYQQTPGQGLQFLFEYFSETQRNKGNFPGRFSGRQFSNSRSEMNVSTLELGDSALYLCASSDRGLDYGYTFGSGTRLTVV.

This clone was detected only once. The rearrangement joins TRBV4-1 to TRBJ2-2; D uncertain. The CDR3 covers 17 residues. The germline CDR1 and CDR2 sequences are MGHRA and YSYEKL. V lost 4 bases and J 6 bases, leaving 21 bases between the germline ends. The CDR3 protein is CASSLYHPSRKPGELFF. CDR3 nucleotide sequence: TGCGCCAGCAGCCTTTACCACCCCTCGAGAAAACCCGGGGAGCTGTTTTTT.

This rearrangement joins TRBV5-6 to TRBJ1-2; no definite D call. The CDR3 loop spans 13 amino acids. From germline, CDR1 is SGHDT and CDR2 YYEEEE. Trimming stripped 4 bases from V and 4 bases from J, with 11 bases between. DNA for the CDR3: TGTGCCAGCAGCCGAGGTACGGGCTATGGCTACACCTTC. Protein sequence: CASSRGTGYGYTF.

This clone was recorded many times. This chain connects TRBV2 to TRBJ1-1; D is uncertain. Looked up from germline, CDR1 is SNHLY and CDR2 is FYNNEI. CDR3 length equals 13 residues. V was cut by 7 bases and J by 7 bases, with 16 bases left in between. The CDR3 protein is CASTVSKLREAFF. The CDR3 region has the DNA TGTGCCAGCACCGTGTCCAAACTCCGTGAAGCTTTCTTT.

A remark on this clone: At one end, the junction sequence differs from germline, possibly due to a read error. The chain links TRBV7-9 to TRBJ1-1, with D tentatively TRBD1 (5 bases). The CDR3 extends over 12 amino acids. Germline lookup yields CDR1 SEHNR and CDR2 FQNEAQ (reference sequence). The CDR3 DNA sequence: TGTTCCAGCAGCTTGGGGGGCACTGAAGCTTTCTTT. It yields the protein CSSSLGGTEAFF.

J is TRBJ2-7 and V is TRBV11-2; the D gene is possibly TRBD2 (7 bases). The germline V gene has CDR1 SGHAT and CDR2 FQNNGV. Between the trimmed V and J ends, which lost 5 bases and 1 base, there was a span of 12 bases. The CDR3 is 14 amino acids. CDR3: CASSGGGGSYEQYF. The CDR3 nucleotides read TGTGCCAGCAGCGGAGGGGGGGGGTCCTACGAGCAGTACTTC.

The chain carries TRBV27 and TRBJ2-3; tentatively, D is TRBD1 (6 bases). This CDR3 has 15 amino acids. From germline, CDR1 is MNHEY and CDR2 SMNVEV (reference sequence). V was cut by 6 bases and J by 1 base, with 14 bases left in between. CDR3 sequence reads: CASRISGDRTDTQYF. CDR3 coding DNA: TGTGCCAGCAGAATCTCAGGGGATCGCACAGATACGCAGTATTTT.